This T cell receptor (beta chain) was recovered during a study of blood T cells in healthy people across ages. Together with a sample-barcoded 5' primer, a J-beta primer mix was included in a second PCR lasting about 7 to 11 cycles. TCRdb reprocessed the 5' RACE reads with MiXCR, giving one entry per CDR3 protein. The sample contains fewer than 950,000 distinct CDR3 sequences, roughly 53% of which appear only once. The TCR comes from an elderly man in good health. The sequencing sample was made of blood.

The CDR3 bases are TGTGCCAGCAGATCAGACAGCAGTAATTCACCCCTCCACTTT. Translation: CASRSDSSNSPLHF. The chain combines TRBV12-3 or TRBV12-4 with TRBJ1-6; D is possibly TRBD1 (5 bases). This CDR3 region has 14 residues. Trimming took off 6 bases at V and 6 bases at J, with 12 bases between the two ends.